This TCR beta chain emerged from a study of spatial heterogeneity in lung cancer. Overall study results and limits: Higher tumor mutation counts went along with higher counts of expanded intratumoral alpha and beta TCRs. Coverage estimated for tumor T cells reached 5.5% to 9% for alpha chains and roughly 13% for beta chains.

This clonotype is classed as medium-sized. The antigen remains unidentified. This beta chain appears as a stray read in a library generated for alpha chains; its size is not informative. TCRdb itself ran the 5' RACE reads through MiXCR, one entry per CDR3 protein. The sample has 3,000 to 4,000 distinct CDR3 sequences, roughly 5% seen once. The CDR3 spans 16 residues. Germline CDR1 is SEHNR and CDR2 is FQNEAQ (reference sequence). The V and J ends lost 1 base and 3 bases respectively, with 12 bases between them. The time point was: sample taken at primary tumor resection. Sequencing was performed on whole RNA extracted from tumor and nontumor lung tissue, or from frozen PBMC, and the material was left unsorted.

This sequence originates from a female donor with early-stage non-small cell lung cancer. This specimen consisted of lung tumor tissue, obtained at surgery. The chain has TRBV7-9 and TRBJ2-2; D gene unclear. The CDR3 DNA follows: TGTGCCAGCAGCTTAGGATCCGGGCTCTACACCGGGGAGCTGTTTTTT. Translation gives CASSLGSGLYTGELFF. Supplemented by reference TRBV7-9 and TRBJ2-2, the full variable domain reads DTGVSQNPRHKITKRGQNVTFRCDPISEHNRLYWYRQTLGQGPEFLTYFQNEAQLEKSRLLSDRFSAERPKGSFSTLEIQRTEQGDSAMYLCASSLGSGLYTGELFFGEGSRLTVL.